This T cell receptor (beta chain) was identified during a study of CXCR3-negative and CXCR3-positive naive CD8 T cells. As for the study in general: A total of around 140 million TRB reads was generated, with about 1.5 +/- 0.3 million per library.

In regard to this clonotype: Antigen: not known.

5' RACE that incorporated UMI labels was used to prepare the TRB cDNA libraries. TCRdb re-called the 5' RACE reads; one entry per CDR3 protein, DNA not given. The ten most abundant clones cover around 0.41% of a sample with some 150,000 distinct CDR3 sequences. The CD45RO-CCR7+CD27+CD95- phenotype denoted naive CD8+ T cells. This CDR3 has 15 amino acids. In germline, CDR1 is SEHNR, CDR2 FQNEAQ (reference sequence). Findings and caveats of the study: Naive cells positive for CXCR3 carried more hydrophobic TRB CDR3s than CXCR3-negative ones.

This sequence originates from a human donor in good health. Some clones in this sample may be carry-over from other donors' samples. Material: naive CXCR3+ CD8+ T cells from blood. Subset defined: CD45RO-CCR7+CD27+CD95- naive CD8+ T cells expressing CXCR3 (TNR3+). J is TRBJ2-4 and V is TRBV7-9; lacking DNA, the TRBD2 call made by TCRdb goes unchecked. The CDR3 spells CASSEALSKQNIQYF.